This entry lists 30 T cell receptor beta chains sequenced from one sample in a study of cytomegalovirus exposure and HLA in healthy donors. The PCR employed 60 Vbeta primers together with 13 Jbeta primers. Sequencing used immunoSEQ multiplex PCR; TCRdb keeps in-frame clones, though not all of them. The sample holds some 170,000 clones, 78% seen once. The specimen sequenced was PBMCs. The receptor source for this set is a female donor in good health and CMV-seronegative.

This chain connects TRBV28 to TRBJ2-7, with 7 bases identical to TRBD1. V lost 5 bases, J lost 2 bases, and 6 bases stayed unmatched. From germline, CDR1 is MDHEN and CDR2 SYDVKM. The length of the CDR3 is 14 residues. CDR3 sequence (DNA): TGTGCCAGCAGTATCCGGGACAGACCCTACGAGCAGTACTTC. Amino acid sequence: CASSIRDRPYEQYF.

The chain combines TRBV7-3 with TRBJ2-5, with a weak D call TRBD1 (5 bases). The CDR3 has 17 residues. Germline values: CDR1 SGHTA, CDR2 FQGTGA. With 5 bases removed from V and 5 bases from J, the gap between germline ends came to 24 bases. CDR3 in amino acids: CASSRARTHQGNETQYF. CDR3 DNA: TGTGCCAGCAGCCGCGCCCGGACCCACCAGGGCAATGAGACCCAGTACTTC. Together with reference TRBV7-3 and TRBJ2-5, the CDR3 gives the full variable domain: GAGVSQTPSNKVTEKGKYVELRCDPISGHTALYWYRQSLGQGPEFLIYFQGTGAADDSGLPNDRFFAVRPEGSVSTLKIQRTERGDSAVYLCASSRARTHQGNETQYFGPGTRLLVL.

V and J are TRBV27 and TRBJ2-5, with TRBD1 matching over 10 bases. Losses at the gene ends were 5 bases for V and 2 bases for J; bases not matched to a gene: 23. From germline, CDR1 is MNHEY and CDR2 SMNVEV (reference sequence). CDR3 length equals 21 residues. The CDR3 region is CASSPSAGTGVLNLLQETQYF. In DNA form, the CDR3 reads TGTGCCAGCAGTCCCTCGGCCGGGACAGGGGTTCTTAATCTACTTCAAGAGACCCAGTACTTC.

This rearrangement joins TRBV29-1 to TRBJ2-3, with 10 bases identical to TRBD1. This CDR3 comprises 14 residues. J lost 5 bases, V lost 2 bases, and 4 bases had no gene match. Germline V CDR1 and CDR2: SQVTM, ANQGSEA. CDR3 protein: CSVERTGGKDTQYF. DNA of the CDR3: TGCAGCGTTGAACGGACAGGGGGTAAAGATACGCAGTATTTT.

The rearrangement links TRBV19 to TRBJ2-3, with D possibly being TRBD2 (6 bases). Per the germline V gene, CDR1 is LNHDA and CDR2 is SQIVND (reference sequence). Trimming stripped 4 bases from V and 0 bases from J, with 14 bases between. The CDR3 extends over 16 amino acids. CDR3 region: CASSTLEGTSTDTQYF. The CDR3, as DNA: TGTGCCAGTAGTACCCTGGAGGGGACTAGCACAGATACGCAGTATTTT.

This clone was picked up one time. This rearrangement joins TRBV28 to TRBJ2-3; a possible D gene is TRBD2 (6 bases). Trimming left V 3 bases short and J 6 bases short, with 13 bases between. This CDR3 is built from 14 residues. CDR1 is MDHEN, CDR2 SYDVKM, per germline. The CDR3 reads CASSFLGEADTQYF. CDR3 DNA sequence: TGTGCCAGCAGTTTCTTGGGGGAGGCGGATACGCAGTATTTT.

The V gene is TRBV19, the J gene TRBJ1-2, with 7 bases lining up with TRBD1. Trimming cost V 4 bases and J 3 bases; bases outside gene matches: 14. This CDR3 is built from 17 residues. CDR1 LNHDA and CDR2 SQIVND come from the germline V gene (reference sequence). The CDR3 DNA reads as TGTGCCAGTAGTACCCACCCCAGGGGGGCGGATGACTATGGCTACACCTTC. Its protein is CASSTHPRGADDYGYTF.

CDR3 bases: TGTGCCAGCAGCTTAGGACAAAGCACCGGGGAGCTGTTTTTT. Translation gives CASSLGQSTGELFF. This sequence joins TRBV11-3 and TRBJ2-2; D is uncertain. Germline V lookup: CDR1 SGHNT, CDR2 YENEEA. This CDR3 comprises 14 residues. V lost 1 base, J lost 4 bases, and 7 bases lay in between.

The V gene is TRBV15, the J gene TRBJ2-3; 8 bases align to TRBD2. Germline V gives CDR1 LNHNV, CDR2 YYDKDF (reference sequence). CDR3 length: 16 residues. J lost 4 bases, V lost 0 bases, and 6 bases had no gene match. The CDR3 sequence is CATSRDPQRGPDTQYF. The DNA for the CDR3 is TGTGCCACCAGCAGAGATCCTCAGCGGGGGCCAGATACGCAGTATTTT.

The rearrangement uses TRBV2 and TRBJ1-5; TRBD1 matches 10 bases. V was clipped by 7 bases and J by 7 bases; unmatched bases: 10. CDR3 length equals 15 residues. From germline, CDR1 is SNHLY and CDR2 FYNNEI. CDR3 sequence reads: CASKPGTGVGQPQHF. CDR3 DNA: TGTGCCAGCAAACCCGGGACAGGGGTAGGACAGCCCCAGCATTTT.

The chain couples TRBV6-1 to TRBJ2-1; D is possibly TRBD2 (6 bases). Germline CDR1 and CDR2: MNHNS and SASEGT. Trimming took 1 base from V and 2 from J, leaving 9 bases between them. The CDR3 is 15 residues long. The CDR3 sequence: CASSEGAGTYNEQFF. The DNA for the CDR3 is TGTGCCAGCAGTGAAGGGGCGGGGACCTACAATGAGCAGTTCTTC.

This clone came up once. The chain links TRBV19 to TRBJ2-4; perhaps TRBD1 as D (6 bases). The CDR3 consists of 14 residues. The V gene lost 5 bases and the J gene lost 4 bases, with 12 bases spanning the gap. CDR1 LNHDA and CDR2 SQIVND come from the germline V gene (reference sequence). CDR3 DNA: TGTGCCAGTAGTGAGGACAGATCTAAAAACATTCAGTACTTC. This codes for CASSEDRSKNIQYF.

The chain has TRBV7-6 and TRBJ1-2; tentatively, D is TRBD1 (6 bases). The germline V gene has CDR1 SGHVS and CDR2 FNYEAQ. CDR3 length: 13 residues. Trimming removed 5 bases at V and 3 bases at J, with 10 bases between. CDR3 sequence (DNA): TGTGCCAGCAGCCAGGACAGTTACTATGGCTACACCTTC. It translates to CASSQDSYYGYTF.

V is TRBV5-1 and J is TRBJ2-2; 13 bases map to TRBD2. Germline V gives CDR1 SGHRS, CDR2 YFSETQ. V was pared by 3 bases and J by 4 bases, with 15 bases of the junction left unmatched. The length of the CDR3 is 20 residues. The chain's CDR3 is CASSSGTGLGLAGATGELFF. CDR3 coding DNA: TGCGCCAGCAGCTCCGGGACAGGATTAGGACTAGCGGGAGCCACCGGGGAGCTGTTTTTT.

The CDR3 coding sequence is TGTGCCAGCAGCGCCAGGGCCGTGAGTGAAAAACTGTTTTTT. Protein sequence: CASSARAVSEKLFF. The chain uses TRBV9 and TRBJ1-4; possible D gene TRBD1, 5 bases. Between the trimmed V and J ends, which lost 3 bases and 7 bases, there was a span of 13 bases. This CDR3 has 14 amino acids. The germline gives CDR1 SGDLS, CDR2 YYNGEE.

This clone was observed a handful of times. The chain is built from TRBV7-3 and TRBJ1-1; D may be TRBD1 (5 bases). CDR3 length: 16 amino acids. Trimming pared 5 bases from V and 2 bases from J, leaving 18 bases between. Germline V CDR1 and CDR2: SGHTA, FQGTGA. The CDR3 sequence is CASSPRGSRSNTEAFF. The CDR3 DNA reads TGTGCCAGCAGCCCGCGGGGGAGCAGGAGTAACACTGAAGCTTTCTTT.

The chain couples TRBV2 to TRBJ2-1; 10 bases are a match to TRBD2. Germline CDR1 SNHLY, CDR2 FYNNEI. V lost 4 bases to trimming and J lost 3 bases; unmatched junction nucleotides: 12. The length of the CDR3 is 18 residues. The CDR3 DNA reads TGTGCCAGCAGTGGTTGGGGGGGACTAGCGAGAGACTACAATGAGCAGTTCTTC. As protein: CASSGWGGLARDYNEQFF.

This chain links TRBV7-9 with TRBJ2-7, with 10 bases aligning to TRBD1. The V and J ends lost 1 base and 4 bases, in that order; junction bases with no gene match: 4. CDR1 is SEHNR, CDR2 FQNEAQ, per germline (reference sequence). This CDR3 has 15 amino acids. CDR3: CASSLGGTGVYEQYF. In DNA, the CDR3 is TGTGCCAGCAGCTTAGGAGGGACAGGGGTATACGAGCAGTACTTC.

This clone was recorded only once. The chain is built from TRBV7-6 and TRBJ1-6, with 9 positions matching TRBD1. Germline loops: CDR1 SGHVS, CDR2 FNYEAQ. CDR3 size: 16 residues. With V trimmed by 4 bases and J by 4 bases, 5 bases remained unmatched. The CDR3 reads CASSSRDREYNSPLHF. The CDR3 nucleotides read TGTGCCAGCAGCTCCCGGGACAGGGAATATAATTCACCCCTCCACTTT.

This clone showed up just once. The V call is TRBV11-2, the J call TRBJ1-6, with TRBD1 matching 9 bases. The ends lost 0 bases at V and 10 bases at J; junction bases unmatched: 16. Germline CDR1 SGHAT, CDR2 FQNNGV. The CDR3 is 19 amino acids. Here the CDR3 DNA reads TGTGCCAGCAGCTTAGACGCCGTTTTCGGGACAGGGCAGCGATCACCCCTCCACTTT. Translated: CASSLDAVFGTGQRSPLHF. Combining the CDR3 with reference TRBV11-2 and TRBJ1-6 gives the whole variable domain EAGVAQSPRYKIIEKRQSVAFWCNPISGHATLYWYQQILGQGPKLLIQFQNNGVVDDSQLPKDRFSAERLKGVDSTLKIQPAKLEDSAVYLCASSLDAVFGTGQRSPLHFGNGTRLTVT.

The rearrangement joins TRBV19 to TRBJ2-7; 12 bases line up with TRBD2. There are 16 residues in the CDR3. CDR1 is LNHDA and CDR2 is SQIVND in the germline V gene (reference sequence). Trimming at V came to 4 bases and at J to 3 bases, leaving 7 bases not matched to a gene. The CDR3 protein is CASSTRTSGIGYEQYF. CDR3 DNA: TGTGCCAGTAGTACGCGGACTAGCGGGATTGGCTACGAGCAGTACTTC.

This clone was seen once. The chain is built from TRBV5-6 and TRBJ1-2, with 10 bases matching TRBD1. The CDR3 is 13 residues long. V shed 4 bases and J 8 bases; nucleotides not matched to a gene: 5. Germline V gives CDR1 SGHDT, CDR2 YYEEEE. The CDR3 spells CASSNDRGRGYTF. Written as DNA, the CDR3 is TGTGCCAGCAGCAACGACAGGGGGCGCGGCTACACCTTC.

The chain employs TRBV5-1 and TRBJ2-3; D perhaps matches TRBD2 (6 bases). This CDR3 has 14 amino acids. The V and J ends lost 4 bases and 1 base respectively, with 10 bases between them. Germline V gene data show CDR1 as SGHRS and CDR2 as YFSETQ. The DNA for the CDR3 is TGCGCCAGCAGCGTGACGGGGGGCACAGATACGCAGTATTTT. Its protein is CASSVTGGTDTQYF.

In its sample, this clone was seen a few times. The genes are TRBV7-2 and TRBJ2-2, with 8 bases identical to TRBD1. V trimming: 2 bases; J trimming: 4 bases; junction bases outside the gene matches: 3. This CDR3 has 15 amino acids. Germline values: CDR1 SGHTA, CDR2 FQGNSA. The CDR3 nucleotides read TGTGCCAGCAGCTTACAGGGGGCAAGCACCGGGGAGCTGTTTTTT. Translated: CASSLQGASTGELFF. The complete variable domain, with remaining parts taken from reference TRBV7-2 and TRBJ2-2, reads GAGVSQSPSNKVTEKGKDVELRCDPISGHTALYWYRQSLGQGLEFLIYFQGNSAPDKSGLPSDRFSAERTGGSVSTLTIQRTQQEDSAVYLCASSLQGASTGELFFGEGSRLTVL.

The chain recombines TRBV7-9 with TRBJ1-1; 7 bases are shared with TRBD1. With 4 bases clipped from V and 6 bases from J, the junction kept 11 bases outside the gene matches. CDR3 length: 15 residues. Germline V CDR1 and CDR2: SEHNR, FQNEAQ (reference sequence). CDR3 region: CASSYYRQGGSEAFF. CDR3 nucleotides: TGTGCCAGCAGCTATTACCGACAGGGTGGATCTGAAGCTTTCTTT.

The chain has TRBV27 and TRBJ2-3, with D possibly being TRBD2 (5 bases). CDR1 is MNHEY and CDR2 is SMNVEV in the germline V gene (reference sequence). This CDR3 region has 16 residues. The V gene lost 2 bases and the J gene lost 3 bases, with 15 bases spanning the gap. The CDR3, as DNA: TGTGCCAGCAGTTTAGGCGGCGGAGGTTATACAGATACGCAGTATTTT. Its protein is CASSLGGGGYTDTQYF.

The chain employs TRBV4-2 and TRBJ1-1; no definite D call. Germline CDR1 and CDR2: LGHNA and YNFKEQ. V lost 2 bases and J lost 0, with 10 bases in between. The CDR3 contains 15 residues. CDR3 region: CASSQQEGLNTEAFF. The DNA of the CDR3 is TGTGCCAGCAGCCAACAGGAGGGTTTGAACACTGAAGCTTTCTTT.

The genes are TRBV12-5 and TRBJ2-7; possible D gene TRBD1, 5 bases. The length of the CDR3 is 13 residues. V was cut by 7 bases and J by 2 bases, with 12 bases left in between. Germline V gene data show CDR1 as LGHNT and CDR2 as FRNRAP. The CDR3 protein is CASAPDNTYEQYF. The CDR3 DNA reads TGTGCTAGTGCCCCGGACAATACCTACGAGCAGTACTTC.

The chain couples TRBV5-1 to TRBJ2-1; D gene uncertain. In germline, CDR1 is SGHRS, CDR2 YFSETQ. The CDR3 is 12 residues long. The ends were cut back, 4 bases at V and 5 bases at J, with 7 bases in the middle. The CDR3 loop is CASSHTNNEQFF. The CDR3 DNA sequence: TGCGCCAGCAGCCATACAAACAATGAGCAGTTCTTC.

V gene TRBV7-8 combines with J gene TRBJ1-2; 12 positions match TRBD1. The V gene's germline CDR1 is SGHVS and CDR2 FQNEAQ. CDR3 size: 17 residues. Germline trimming cut 5 bases from V and 2 bases from J; bases unmatched to any gene: 9. The CDR3 reads CASSLGTGGLGNYGYTF. The CDR3 DNA is TGTGCCAGCAGCCTCGGGACAGGGGGCTTAGGGAACTATGGCTACACCTTC.